These 10 T cell receptor beta chains share one sample of origin, sequenced in a study of cytomegalovirus exposure and HLA in healthy donors. This PCR relied on a set of 60 Vbeta primers and 13 Jbeta primers. Clones were read by immunoSEQ multiplex PCR, and TCRdb kept only the in-frame ones, dropping some. The table records about 64,000 clones, around 86% of them present only once. Sequences were obtained from PBMCs. These receptor sequences come from a female donor in good health and CMV-seronegative.

The J gene is TRBJ2-5, the V gene TRBV10-3; possibly TRBD1 for D (5 bases). This CDR3 is 13 amino acids long. V lost 6 bases, J lost 3 bases, and 11 bases lay in between. Germline V lookup: CDR1 ENHRY, CDR2 SYGVKD. The CDR3 DNA sequence: TGTGCCATCAGATCGACAGAAGAAGAGACCCAGTACTTC. Protein: CAIRSTEEETQYF.

This chain connects TRBV30 to TRBJ1-1, with 8 positions matching TRBD1. The germline CDR1 and CDR2 sequences are GTSNPN and SVGIG (reference sequence). V was pared by 5 bases and J by 11 bases, with 10 bases of the junction left unmatched. The CDR3 consists of 12 residues. The CDR3 DNA reads TGTGCCTGGGGCCTCGGACAGGGAAAGGCTTTCTTT. This codes for CAWGLGQGKAFF.

This chain connects TRBV28 to TRBJ2-5, with D perhaps matching TRBD1 (8 bases). Germline V gene lookup returns CDR1 MDHEN and CDR2 SYDVKM. V was trimmed by 5 bases and J by 4 bases, leaving 23 bases between them. The CDR3 has 17 amino acids. As DNA, the CDR3 is TGTGCCAGCAGTGGGGGGGGAGCCAGGGGGCGGGCAGAGACCCAGTACTTC. Its protein product is CASSGGGARGRAETQYF.

The chain combines TRBV5-1 with TRBJ1-2; 7 bases are a match to TRBD1. Germline CDR1 is SGHRS and CDR2 is YFSETQ. The junction had 9 bases not matched to a gene; V was cut back by 0 bases and J by 7 bases. The CDR3 spans 15 residues. Here the CDR3 DNA reads TGCGCCAGCAGCTTGGGTACTGGGACAGAACCTGGCTACACCTTC. As protein: CASSLGTGTEPGYTF.

The rearrangement joins TRBV4-3 to TRBJ2-5; 9 bases fit TRBD1. V lost 1 base and J lost 4; bases outside the gene matches: 1. The CDR3 consists of 14 residues. Per germline, CDR1 LGHNA and CDR2 YSLEER. CDR3 sequence: CASSQGQGGETQYF. The CDR3 DNA reads as TGCGCCAGCAGCCAAGGACAGGGGGGAGAGACCCAGTACTTC.

The chain is built from TRBV7-9 and TRBJ1-2, with 8 bases that match TRBD1. J gave up 3 bases and V 5 bases, and 8 bases lay outside the gene matches. In germline, CDR1 is SEHNR, CDR2 FQNEAQ (reference sequence). The CDR3 spans 15 residues. The DNA of the CDR3 is TGTGCCAGCAGCGTAGGGAGACAGGGGTACTATGGCTACACCTTC. It is translated as CASSVGRQGYYGYTF.

The J gene is TRBJ2-1, the V gene TRBV18; weak D call: TRBD1 (5 bases). Trimming cost V 5 bases and J 0 bases, with 11 bases left between them. From germline, CDR1 is KGHSH and CDR2 LQKENI. This CDR3 has 15 amino acids. CDR3 nucleotides: TGTGCCAGCTCAAATAGACAGAGCTCCTACAATGAGCAGTTCTTC. The encoded protein is CASSNRQSSYNEQFF. The variable domain in full, completed from reference TRBV18 and TRBJ2-1, reads NAGVMQNPRHLVRRRGQEARLRCSPMKGHSHVYWYRQLPEEGLKFMVYLQKENIIDESGMPKERFSAEFPKEGPSILRIQQVVRGDSAAYFCASSNRQSSYNEQFFGPGTRLTVL.

Turning to this clone: A read error may account for a junction end that differs from germline. The chain links TRBV27 to TRBJ2-7; 8 nucleotides agree with TRBD2. The CDR3 runs to 14 residues. CDR1 is MNHEY and CDR2 is SMNVEV in the germline V gene (reference sequence). The CDR3 here is CASSTGTRSFEQYF. CDR3 nucleotide sequence: TGTGCCAGCAGCACCGGGACTAGATCCTTCGAGCAGTACTTC.

This clone was picked up a small number of times. The rearrangement links TRBV4-3 to TRBJ1-4; D remains ambiguous. V was trimmed by 4 bases and J by 1 base, leaving 10 bases between them. The CDR3 length is 15 residues. Germline V gene data show CDR1 as LGHNA and CDR2 as YSLEER. The CDR3 loop is CASSPKEGTNEKLFF. The CDR3 bases are TGCGCCAGCAGCCCCAAGGAGGGAACTAATGAAAAACTGTTTTTT.

The V gene is TRBV5-4, the J gene TRBJ1-2, with 10 positions matching TRBD1. Germline CDR1 reads SGHNT; CDR2 reads YYREEE (reference sequence). The CDR3 consists of 14 residues. After removal of 0 bases from V and 6 bases from J, the junction contained 2 bases not matched to a gene. DNA of the CDR3: TGTGCCAGCAGCTTGGGACAGGGGGCGGATGGCTACACCTTC. It yields the protein CASSLGQGADGYTF.